This TCR beta chain is drawn from a study of blood T cell repertoires in COVID-19 (dated by TCRdb to about 2020). With regard to the full study: The collaborator samples originated in the United States, Italy and Spain and spanned the acute and convalescent phases of COVID-19. Where available, HLA class I and class II types were obtained from metadata supplied by the sample provider rather than from assay-based typing. The repertoires were released in a freely available public database meant as a resource for research on the immune response to SARS-CoV-2. Subjects who had been exposed to COVID-19, were actively infected with it, or had recovered from it provided the deeply sampled blood TCRbeta repertoires that made up the dataset. The samples were drawn from the first 160 participants of the ongoing ImmuneRACE study and from 1,254 subjects provided by 6 global collaborators. Sample metadata almost always included a de-identified subject ID, COVID-19 status, age in years and sex. The material from the prospective study consisted of cDNA or gDNA derived from T cells, B-cell-depleted T cells, or PBMCs.

Summary of the overall study and its limitations: The quantity of clinical and demographic metadata differed by source and by participant and was supplied without curation.

The immunoSEQ Assay, a bias-controlled multiplex PCR, was used to amplify TCRbeta CDR3 regions from genomic DNA. In the original analysis: The number of nucleated cells in each sample was estimated by amplification of reference gene primers within the assay. To quantify the absolute abundance of each unique TCRbeta CDR3 rearrangement, sequence reads were collapsed and filtered. For each sample, productive Simpson clonality was calculated as the square root of Simpson's diversity index across productive rearrangements. Sourced from immuneACCESS, this table was stored by TCRdb with only in-frame sequences that have V and J called. A share of the clones is absent; for the studies checked, an unresolved V gene accounts for under half, and the remainder has no known explanation. V, J and clone size are taken as reported in that table, and D and trimming were inferred from the DNA itself. The sample yields some 120,000 clones; around four fifths were counted once. The top ten hold roughly 25% of the sample.

Collaborating institutions collected whole blood in K2EDTA tubes following their own protocols. Collaborator samples were shipped for TCRbeta analysis as frozen whole blood, isolated PBMCs, or DNA extracted from either sample type. Notes on this clone: No cognate antigen has been identified for it. No per-base quality is available; no much larger clone lies one base away.

The sequence came from a human donor in a cohort sampled during active COVID-19. The specimen was peripheral blood.

The bases read TGTGCCTGGCAAATAAACATGAACACTGAAGCTTTCTTT. The translation is CAWQINMNTEAFF. The chain is made from TRBV30 and TRBJ1-1, with the identity of the D gene unclear. Including the terminal cysteine and phenylalanine, the CDR3 comprises 13 residues. This entry keeps only the CDR3 DNA: 39 bases, framed from base 1. From the germline V gene (reference sequence), CDR1 is GTSNPN and CDR2 is SVGIG. The V and J ends are trimmed by 5 bases and 0 bases, leaving 10 bases between them.